This entry lists 25 T cell receptor beta chains sequenced from one sample in a study of blood T cell repertoires in COVID-19. The table came from immunoSEQ multiplex PCR; TCRdb's copy has only in-frame clones and leaves some out. The sample consists of 150,000 to 180,000 clones, approximately 92% of them appearing once. Sample: peripheral blood. The source of these receptors is a middle-aged woman with acute or convalescent COVID-19.

The gene calls are TRBV5-1 and TRBJ2-3; D possibly corresponds to TRBD2 (6 bases). Germline CDR1 and CDR2: SGHRS and YFSETQ. The ends were cut back, 0 bases at V and 1 base at J, with 12 bases in the middle. The CDR3 spans 16 residues. CDR3 residues: CASSLAGRGGTDTQYF. The CDR3 region has the DNA TGCGCCAGCAGCTTGGCCGGGCGGGGAGGCACAGATACGCAGTATTTT.

The V call is TRBV14, the J call TRBJ1-2; the match to TRBD1 covers 8 bases. V lost 1 base to trimming and J lost 4 bases; unmatched junction nucleotides: 5. The CDR3 totals 15 residues. CDR1 and CDR2 (germline): SGHDN, FVKESK. The CDR3 region is CASSQGQGAGYGYTF. The CDR3 region has the DNA TGTGCCAGCAGCCAAGGTCAGGGGGCCGGCTATGGCTACACCTTC.

The chain uses TRBV5-4 and TRBJ2-7, with D uncertain. Trimming left V 0 bases short and J 3 bases short, with 4 bases between. Germline V gives CDR1 SGHNT, CDR2 YYREEE (reference sequence). The CDR3 runs 12 residues. In nucleotides, the CDR3 is TGTGCCAGCAGCTTGGACAACTACGAGCAGTACTTC. This codes for CASSLDNYEQYF. The full variable domain, rest sourced from reference TRBV5-4 and TRBJ2-7, is ETGVTQSPTHLIKTRGQQVTLRCSSQSGHNTVSWYQQALGQGPQFIFQYYREEENGRGNFPPRFSGLQFPNYSSELNVNALELDDSALYLCASSLDNYEQYFGPGTRLTVT.

V and J are TRBV29-1 and TRBJ2-7; a possible D gene is TRBD2 (6 bases). The germline V gene has CDR1 SQVTM and CDR2 ANQGSEA. The V end lost 1 base, the J end lost 7 bases, and 14 bases lay between the germline ends. The CDR3 totals 13 residues. CDR3 residues: CSVEGEAGIEQYF. DNA for the CDR3: TGCAGCGTTGAAGGGGAGGCGGGTATAGAGCAGTACTTC.

The chain employs TRBV28 and TRBJ1-5; maybe TRBD1 (6 bases). The V gene's germline CDR1 is MDHEN and CDR2 SYDVKM. The ends were cut back, 7 bases at V and 1 base at J, with 17 bases in the middle. CDR3 size: 16 residues. As DNA, the CDR3 is TGTGCCAGCAAGGGGGGAGGGCTAGGGAGCAATCAGCCCCAGCATTTT. Amino acid sequence: CASKGGGLGSNQPQHF.

This clone is a singleton in its sample. This chain uses TRBV5-5 with TRBJ2-3; D is perhaps TRBD2 (5 bases). CDR3 size: 15 residues. Trimming cost V 0 bases and J 2 bases, with 10 bases left between them. The germline V gene has CDR1 SGHKS and CDR2 YYEKEE (reference sequence). The CDR3 sequence: CASSLGGSSTDTQYF. The CDR3 nucleotides are TGTGCCAGCAGCTTGGGTGGGAGTTCCACAGATACGCAGTATTTT.

The CDR3 is CAWGGSDRVSAGGSYEQYF. The CDR3 nucleotides read TGTGCCTGGGGCGGATCCGACCGTGTCTCGGCGGGAGGCTCCTACGAGCAGTACTTC. The V and J genes are TRBV30 and TRBJ2-7, with 8 bases fitting TRBD2. The CDR3 runs to 19 residues. V lost 5 bases to trimming and J lost 0 bases; unmatched junction nucleotides: 21. The germline gives CDR1 GTSNPN, CDR2 SVGIG (reference sequence).

The rearrangement joins TRBV6-5 to TRBJ2-3, with D hard to call. The V and J ends lost 2 bases and 3 bases respectively, with 12 bases between them. Germline V gives CDR1 MNHEY, CDR2 SVGAGI. The CDR3 totals 15 residues. The CDR3 is CASSYGGRGTDTQYF. The CDR3 DNA is TGTGCCAGCAGTTACGGCGGCCGTGGGACAGATACGCAGTATTTT.

The V gene is TRBV6-5, the J gene TRBJ2-7; 10 bases agree with TRBD1. The CDR3 loop spans 13 amino acids. Germline trimming cut 4 bases from V and 5 bases from J; bases unmatched to any gene: 2. Germline lookup yields CDR1 MNHEY and CDR2 SVGAGI. The CDR3: CASSSGQGNEQYF. CDR3 bases: TGTGCCAGCAGTTCGGGACAGGGGAACGAGCAGTACTTC.

The chain carries TRBV6-5 and TRBJ1-4, with 8 bases that match TRBD1. After removal of 8 bases from V and 15 bases from J, the junction contained 17 bases not matched to a gene. CDR1 MNHEY and CDR2 SVGAGI come from the germline V gene. This CDR3 has 14 amino acids. The chain's CDR3 is CASSHVPGQVFLFF. CDR3 DNA: TGTGCCAGCTCCCACGTCCCGGGACAGGTTTTTTTGTTTTTT.

The V call is TRBV3-1 (or the pseudogene TRBV3-2), the J call TRBJ2-6; 13 bases fit TRBD2. Germline values: CDR1 LGHDT, CDR2 YNNKEL (reference sequence). Trimming at V came to 2 bases and at J to 0 bases, leaving 4 bases not matched to a gene. The CDR3 totals 19 residues. In DNA, the CDR3 is TGTGCCAGCAGCCAACGACTAGCGGGAGGTGGCTCTGGGGCCAACGTCCTGACTTTC. Its protein is CASSQRLAGGGSGANVLTF.

The chain links TRBV27 to TRBJ1-6, with TRBD1 identical over 7 bases. This CDR3 spans 17 amino acids. CDR1 and CDR2 from the germline V gene are MNHEY and SMNVEV (reference sequence). After removal of 6 bases from V and 7 bases from J, the junction contained 15 bases not matched to a gene. CDR3 coding DNA: TGTGCCAGCAGCACCGCCGGGACAGCCTCGCCGAATTCACCCCTCCACTTT. It yields the protein CASSTAGTASPNSPLHF.

This clone appeared a single time. This chain joins TRBV5-8 and TRBJ2-1, with 8 nucleotides matching TRBD2. V was pared by 0 bases and J by 7 bases, with 3 bases of the junction left unmatched. CDR1 is SGHTS, CDR2 YDEGEE, per germline. The CDR3 covers 14 residues. The CDR3 region is CASSLGLALNEQFF. The CDR3 nucleotides are TGTGCCAGCAGCTTGGGACTAGCGTTGAATGAGCAGTTCTTC.

The V call is TRBV7-2, the J call TRBJ1-2; no clear D gene. The germline V gene encodes CDR1 SGHTA and CDR2 FQGNSA. The CDR3 covers 15 residues. Trimming took 6 bases from V and 0 from J, leaving 14 bases between them. The chain's CDR3 is CASSFIAEANYGYTF. The CDR3 DNA reads as TGTGCCAGCAGTTTCATAGCGGAAGCTAACTATGGCTACACCTTC.

The chain carries TRBV10-3 and TRBJ1-5, with 8 bases aligning to TRBD1. The V gene's germline CDR1 is ENHRY and CDR2 SYGVKD. V lost 8 bases, J lost 4 bases, and 4 bases stayed unmatched. This CDR3 spans 13 amino acids. The CDR3 reads CAIGQGRNQPQHF. CDR3 coding DNA: TGTGCCATCGGACAGGGCAGAAATCAGCCCCAGCATTTT.

V and J are TRBV14 and TRBJ2-5; 9 positions match TRBD1. The CDR3 totals 16 residues. The germline V gene encodes CDR1 SGHDN and CDR2 FVKESK. V gave up 4 bases and J gave up 5 bases; unmatched junction bases: 11. The CDR3 sequence: CASSPDSTGGAETQYF. The CDR3 nucleotides read TGTGCCAGCAGCCCGGATTCTACAGGGGGCGCGGAGACCCAGTACTTC.

This chain uses TRBV5-6 with TRBJ2-7; perhaps TRBD2 as D (6 bases). The CDR3 totals 14 residues. Germline CDR1 and CDR2: SGHDT and YYEEEE. V was clipped by 4 bases and J by 3 bases, with 14 bases between them. CDR3 coding DNA: TGTGCCAGCAGCATTAGTAGCGGTTTCTACGAGCAGTACTTC. Translating it yields CASSISSGFYEQYF.

This clone was counted a single time. The V call is TRBV19, the J call TRBJ1-2; possible D gene TRBD1, 5 bases. V lost 5 bases and J 4 bases, leaving 14 bases between the germline ends. The CDR3 runs to 14 residues. Germline V gene data show CDR1 as LNHDA and CDR2 as SQIVND (reference sequence). The CDR3 sequence is CASSLTGQSYGYTF. The CDR3 DNA reads TGTGCCAGTAGTCTCACCGGACAAAGCTATGGCTACACCTTC.

The V gene is TRBV6-2 or TRBV6-3, the J gene TRBJ1-4, with TRBD1 identical over 8 bases. The germline CDR1 and CDR2 sequences are MNHEY and SVGEGT. The CDR3 covers 13 residues. Trimming cost V 5 bases and J 7 bases; bases outside gene matches: 3. DNA of the CDR3: TGTGCCAGCAGTGGACAGGGAGGTGAAAAACTGTTTTTT. Protein sequence: CASSGQGGEKLFF.

The chain is built from TRBV5-1 and TRBJ1-6; D is unclear. V was trimmed by 5 bases and J by 7 bases, leaving 16 bases between them. The germline V gene encodes CDR1 SGHRS and CDR2 YFSETQ. CDR3 length: 15 amino acids. The CDR3, as DNA: TGCGCCAGCAGGCGAGGACGGGAGCCGAATTCACCCCTCCACTTT. It is translated as CASRRGREPNSPLHF.

V gene TRBV11-2 combines with J gene TRBJ2-4; perhaps TRBD1 as D (5 bases). The V end was cut by 2 bases, the J end by 0 bases, with 17 bases between. CDR3 length: 18 residues. The germline gives CDR1 SGHAT, CDR2 FQNNGV. As DNA, the CDR3 is TGTGCCAGCAGCTTACATAGGACAAGCTTTTTAGCCAAAAACATTCAGTACTTC. Its protein product is CASSLHRTSFLAKNIQYF.

The V and J genes are TRBV30 and TRBJ1-2; 8 nucleotides match TRBD1. The V and J ends lost 3 bases and 5 bases, in that order; junction bases with no gene match: 8. CDR1 and CDR2 from the germline V gene are GTSNPN and SVGIG (reference sequence). The length of the CDR3 is 14 residues. The CDR3 spells CAWSLKGQVYGYTF. CDR3 nucleotides: TGTGCCTGGAGCCTAAAGGGACAGGTATATGGCTACACCTTC.

This rearrangement joins TRBV2 to TRBJ1-2, with 7 bases lining up with TRBD1. V lost 8 bases, J lost 10 bases, and 7 bases stayed unmatched. The length of the CDR3 is 11 residues. CDR1 and CDR2 (germline): SNHLY, FYNNEI. The CDR3 DNA reads TGTGCCAGCGAGGGCGGACAGGACTACACCTTC. Protein product: CASEGGQDYTF.

The CDR3 DNA sequence: TGTGCCAGAAGCGGGCAGTCAGGCACAGATACGCAGTATTTT. Its protein product is CARSGQSGTDTQYF. The chain links TRBV7-5 to TRBJ2-3; TRBD1 was called by the table and not checked on the DNA. TRBV7-5 is an annotated pseudogene. The CDR3 is 14 residues long.

The chain has TRBV28 and TRBJ1-1; the D gene is possibly TRBD1 (5 bases). CDR3 length equals 13 residues. In germline, CDR1 is MDHEN, CDR2 SYDVKM. V was shortened by 4 bases and J by 5 bases, with 11 bases between the two germline ends. The DNA for the CDR3 is TGTGCCAGCAGTTCCCCGGGGGGTACTGAAGCTTTCTTT. The encoded protein is CASSSPGGTEAFF.